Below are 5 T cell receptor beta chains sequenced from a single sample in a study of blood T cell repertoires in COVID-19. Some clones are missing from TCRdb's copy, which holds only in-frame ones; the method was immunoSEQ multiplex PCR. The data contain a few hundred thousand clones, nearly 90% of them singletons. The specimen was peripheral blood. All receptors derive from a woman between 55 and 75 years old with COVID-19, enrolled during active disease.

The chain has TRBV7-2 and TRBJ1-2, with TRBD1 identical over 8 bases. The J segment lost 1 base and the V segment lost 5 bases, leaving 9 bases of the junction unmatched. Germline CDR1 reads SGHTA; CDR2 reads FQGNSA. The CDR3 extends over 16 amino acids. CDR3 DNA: TGTGCCAGCAGCCCGACCCGGACAGGGCTTAACTATGGCTACACCTTC. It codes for CASSPTRTGLNYGYTF.

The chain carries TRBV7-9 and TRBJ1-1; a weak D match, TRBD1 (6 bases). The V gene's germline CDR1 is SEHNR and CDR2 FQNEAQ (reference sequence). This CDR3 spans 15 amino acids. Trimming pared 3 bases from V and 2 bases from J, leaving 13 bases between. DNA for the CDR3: TGTGCCAGCAGCTTTAACGCAGGGGTTAACACTGAAGCTTTCTTT. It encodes CASSFNAGVNTEAFF.

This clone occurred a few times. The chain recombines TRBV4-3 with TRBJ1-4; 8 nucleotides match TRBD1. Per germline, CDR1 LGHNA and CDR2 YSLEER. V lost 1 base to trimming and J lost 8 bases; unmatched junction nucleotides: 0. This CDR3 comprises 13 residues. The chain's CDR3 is CASSQGTGEKLFF. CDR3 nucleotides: TGCGCCAGCAGCCAAGGGACAGGGGAAAAACTGTTTTTT.

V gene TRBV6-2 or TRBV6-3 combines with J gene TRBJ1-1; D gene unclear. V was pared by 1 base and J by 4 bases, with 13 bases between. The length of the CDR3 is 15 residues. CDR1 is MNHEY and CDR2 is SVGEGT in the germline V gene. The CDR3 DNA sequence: TGTGCCAGCAGTTACTTCTGGAGTCATGGCACTGAAGCTTTCTTT. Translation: CASSYFWSHGTEAFF.

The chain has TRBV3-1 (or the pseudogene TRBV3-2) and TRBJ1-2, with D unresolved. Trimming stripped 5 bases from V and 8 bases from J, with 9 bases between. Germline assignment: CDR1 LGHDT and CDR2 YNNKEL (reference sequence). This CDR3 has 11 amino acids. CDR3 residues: CASSTRTGYTF. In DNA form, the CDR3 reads TGTGCCAGCAGCACTCGAACGGGCTACACCTTC.